This T cell receptor beta chain was sequenced in a study of graft-versus-host responses after intestinal transplantation. Libraries were prepared by immunoSEQ multiplex PCR; TCRdb keeps only in-frame clonotypes and omits some of them. The profile shows 13,000 or so clones, just under 35% of them singletons. Irradiated, violet-dye-labeled stimulators (around 200,000) were plated alongside around 200,000 CFSE-labeled responders. This CDR3 is 16 amino acids long. V shed 4 bases and J 0 bases; nucleotides not matched to a gene: 9. The germline CDR1 and CDR2 sequences are MNHGY and SVAAGI. Notes on the study in general: Within the allografts of patients who had graft-donor T cell macrochimerism, graft-versus-host to host-versus-graft clonal ratios were high.

The sequence derives from a human patient who received an intestinal transplant. The sequences come from alloreactive CD8+ T cells from a mixed lymphocyte reaction culture, collected before intestinal transplant. Stated subset: CFSE-low proliferating T cells sorted from roughly six-day pre-transplant mixed lymphocyte reaction (GvH or HvG direction). This chain links TRBV6-9 with TRBJ2-7; 7 positions match TRBD1. The CDR3 here is CASSSTGVVASYEQYF. The CDR3 bases are TGTGCCAGCAGTTCTACAGGGGTTGTAGCCTCCTACGAGCAGTACTTC.